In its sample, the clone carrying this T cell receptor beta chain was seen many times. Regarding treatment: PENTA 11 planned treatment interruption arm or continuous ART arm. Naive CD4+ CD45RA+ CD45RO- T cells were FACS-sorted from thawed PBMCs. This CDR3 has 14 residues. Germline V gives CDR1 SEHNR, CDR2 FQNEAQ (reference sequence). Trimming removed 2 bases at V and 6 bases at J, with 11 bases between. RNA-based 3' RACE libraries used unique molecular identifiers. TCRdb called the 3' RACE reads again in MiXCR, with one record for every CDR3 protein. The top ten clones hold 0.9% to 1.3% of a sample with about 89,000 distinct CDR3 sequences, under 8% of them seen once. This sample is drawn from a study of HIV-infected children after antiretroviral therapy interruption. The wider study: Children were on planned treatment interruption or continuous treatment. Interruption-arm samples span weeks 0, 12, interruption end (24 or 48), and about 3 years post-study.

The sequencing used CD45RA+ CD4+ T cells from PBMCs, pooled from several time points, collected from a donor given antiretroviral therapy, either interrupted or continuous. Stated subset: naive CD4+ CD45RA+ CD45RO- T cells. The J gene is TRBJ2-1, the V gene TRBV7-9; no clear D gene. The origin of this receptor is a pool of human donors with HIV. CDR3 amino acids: CASSLTSPANEQFF. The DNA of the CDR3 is TGTGCCAGCAGCTTAACCAGTCCCGCCAATGAGCAGTTCTTC.